This entry lists 26 T cell receptor delta chains sequenced from one sample in a study of gamma-delta chains in newborns, infants, children. TCRdb reanalyzed the reads using CATT. The sample yields 4,700 or so delta-chain clones, around 3% seen once. Sample: blood. All receptors come from a child who was a newborn, infant or young child, either healthy, febrile or measles-vaccinated (not recorded which).

The chain uses TRDV1 and TRDJ1; maybe TRDD2 (6 bases). The CDR3 is made up of 16 amino acids. Germline lookup yields CDR1 TSWWSYY and CDR2 QGS. Trimming removed 0 bases at V and 8 bases at J, with 19 bases between. The CDR3 region has the DNA TGTGCTCTTGGGGAACTGAATGGCCTTCCGGATGCAAAACTCATCTTT. Translated, it gives CALGELNGLPDAKLIF.

Details on this clone: The TCRdb protein comes from a much larger clone and disagrees with this DNA's translation at residue 4, likely due to a read error; the protein given here is derived from the DNA. The CDR3 region is CACYTNWGIRALTAQLFF. DNA of the CDR3: TGTGCCTGTTACACCAACTGGGGGATACGGGCTTTGACAGCACAACTCTTCTTT. This rearrangement joins TRDV2 to TRDJ2; TRDD3 matches at 13 bases. This CDR3 has 18 residues. Per germline, CDR1 GEAIGNYY and CDR2 EKD.

Only a few counts were recorded for this clone. A much more abundant neighbour one base away suggests this may be a read error. The chain uses TRDV1 and TRDJ1; 9 bases fit TRDD3. Looked up from germline, CDR1 is TSWWSYY and CDR2 is QGS. The CDR3 extends over 22 amino acids. This chain's CDR3 is CALGGLPFTGGLREPHADELIF. The CDR3 DNA is TGTGCTCTTGGGGGCTTGCCCTTCACTGGGGGACTACGTGAGCCGCACGCCGATGAACTCATCTTT.

This clone turned up a few times. A read error likely explains why the TCRdb protein, taken from a much larger clone, differs from this DNA's translation at residue 7; the protein shown is translated from the DNA. The chain carries TRDV3 and TRDJ3, with 7 bases fitting TRDD3. CDR1 is TVYSNPD and CDR2 is GDNSRS in the germline V gene (reference sequence). The CDR3 has 16 residues. The V segment lost 0 bases and the J segment 1 base; nucleotides outside the gene matches: 3. In DNA form, the CDR3 reads TGTGCCTTTAGCTGGGGGCTATCCTGGGACACCCGACAGATGTTTTTC. Protein: CAFSWGLSWDTRQMFF.

Concerning this clone itself: With only one base between it and a far larger clone, this is likely a read error. V is TRDV2 and J is TRDJ3, with TRDD3 matching 10 bases. The V gene's germline CDR1 is GEAIGNYY and CDR2 EKD. CDR3 length: 23 residues. Here the CDR3 DNA reads TGTGCCTGTGACACCGTTCAGGGTACTGGGGGATCCCTTAACTCCTGGGACACCCAACAGATGTTTTTC. Residues: CACDTVQGTGGSLNSWDTQQMFF.

Only a few counts were recorded for this clone. The mismatch at residue 10 between this DNA's translation and the TCRdb protein of a much larger clone likely reflects a read error; the protein shown is translated from the DNA. J is TRDJ3 and V is TRDV2; 10 positions match TRDD3. There are 17 residues in the CDR3. J was trimmed by 5 bases and V by 3 bases; bases with no gene match: 6. Germline V lookup: CDR1 GEAIGNYY, CDR2 EKD. The CDR3 here is CACDVTGGSRDTRQMFF. In DNA, the CDR3 is TGTGCCTGTGACGTTACTGGGGGATCCCGGGACACCCGACAGATGTTTTTC.

This clone was observed at least ten times. This may be a read error: a much more frequent sequence differs by one nucleotide. The rearrangement links TRDV2 to TRDJ3; 13 nucleotides match TRDD3. Germline CDR1 GEAIGNYY, CDR2 EKD. The CDR3 is 19 residues long. In nucleotides, the CDR3 is TGTGCCTGTGACGTACTGGGGGATACGAGCTCCTGGGACACCCGACAGACGTTTTTC. Encoded protein: CACDVLGDTSSWDTRQTFF.

In its sample, this clone was seen a few times. One base separates it from a far larger clone, so it is likely a read error. Other nucleotide sequences from this sample produce the same CDR3. The CDR3 protein is CACDTGTGGYTDKLIF. CDR3 nucleotide sequence: TGTGCCTGTGACACCGGCACTGGGGGGTACACCGATAAACTCATCTTT. The genes are TRDV2 and TRDJ1, with 8 bases that match TRDD3. The CDR3 length is 16 residues. Trimming removed 0 bases from V and 0 bases from J; junction bases left unmatched: 5. Germline assignment: CDR1 GEAIGNYY and CDR2 EKD.

Concerning this clone: A clone one base away is much larger, so this may be a read error. This same CDR3 is encoded by further DNA sequences in the sample. The chain has TRDV1 and TRDJ3; 10 bases fit TRDD3. Germline V gives CDR1 TSWWSYY, CDR2 QGS. CDR3 size: 18 residues. Here the CDR3 reads CALGEVLGDSWDTRQMFF. The CDR3 DNA reads as TGTGCTCTTGGGGAAGTACTGGGGGATTCCTGGGACACCCGACAGATGTTCTTC.

In regard to this clone: This DNA's translation and the protein TCRdb lists, from a much larger clone, do not match at residue 15, likely due to a read error; the protein shown is translated from the DNA. J is TRDJ1 and V is TRDV2; 8 positions agree with TRDD3. Germline V lookup: CDR1 GEAIGNYY, CDR2 EKD. The CDR3 length is 17 residues. This chain's CDR3 is CACDTGGFITVTDKPIF. DNA of the CDR3: TGTGCCTGTGACACTGGGGGATTCATTACGGTCACCGATAAACCCATCTTT.

In this sample, this clone turned up a few times. With a far larger clone one base away, a read error is the likely cause. The rearrangement links TRDV2 to TRDJ3, with 9 bases identical to TRDD3. Per germline, CDR1 GEAIGNYY and CDR2 EKD. The length of the CDR3 is 20 residues. The V and J ends lost 3 bases and 0 bases, in that order; junction bases with no gene match: 11. The CDR3 nucleotides are TGTGCCTGTGACGCCCTGGGGGATGAATTCAGCTCCTGGGACACCCGACAGATGTTTTTC. Encoded protein: CACDALGDEFSSWDTRQMFF.

This clone was detected a few times. This likely traces to a read error, being one base from a far larger clone. In the same sample, other DNA sequences code for this CDR3. This chain links TRDV2 with TRDJ2, with 8 bases matching TRDD3. V shed 1 base and J 0 bases; nucleotides not matched to a gene: 6. Looked up from germline, CDR1 is GEAIGNYY and CDR2 is EKD. The CDR3 sequence is 17 residues long. The CDR3 loop is CACDTVTGGALTAQLFF. The CDR3 coding sequence is TGTGCCTGTGACACGGTAACTGGGGGGGCTTTGACAGCACAACTCTTCTTT.

About this clone itself: A far larger clone is just one base off, so this is likely a read error. Other DNA sequences in this sample translate to the same CDR3. The CDR3 region has the DNA TGTGCCCTTGGGGAACTAGGGATATTGACAGCACAACTCTTCTTT. Amino acid sequence: CALGELGILTAQLFF. The genes are TRDV1 and TRDJ2; tentative D call: TRDD3 (6 bases). Germline lookup yields CDR1 TSWWSYY and CDR2 QGS. The CDR3 length is 15 residues.

Note on this clone: The likely explanation is a read error, given a far larger clone one base away. The V call is TRDV1, the J call TRDJ1, with a tentative D call TRDD3 (7 bases). This CDR3 contains 22 residues. Trimming left V 2 bases short and J 2 bases short, with 33 bases between. Germline-derived CDR1 and CDR2 are TSWWSYY and QGS. The CDR3 is CALGELALFLPHTGAETDKLIF. As DNA, the CDR3 is TGTGCTCTTGGGGAATTAGCTCTCTTCCTCCCTCATACTGGGGCAGAGACCGATAAACTCATCTTT.

This clone was counted a few times. For this DNA, TCRdb reports the protein of a much larger clone, which diverges at residue 15, most likely from a read error; the protein presented here is translated directly from the DNA. The gene calls are TRDV2 and TRDJ3; 9 bases map to TRDD3. Germline values: CDR1 GEAIGNYY, CDR2 EKD. This CDR3 spans 17 amino acids. CDR3 region: CACDNWGSSWDTRQTFF. The CDR3 region has the DNA TGTGCCTGTGACAACTGGGGGAGCTCCTGGGACACCCGACAGACGTTTTTC.

As to this clone: This DNA's translation differs at residue 13 from TCRdb's protein, which comes from a much larger clone; a read error is likely, and the protein shown is translated from the DNA. The chain has TRDV3 and TRDJ3; TRDD3 agrees at 7 bases. CDR1 and CDR2 (germline): TVYSNPD, GDNSRS (reference sequence). CDR3 length equals 18 residues. The DNA of the CDR3 is TGTGCCTCCCGGGGTAGGGGGATGAGCTCCTGGGACGCCCGACAGATGTTTTTC. Amino acid sequence: CASRGRGMSSWDARQMFF. The entire variable domain, with the rest obtained from reference TRDV3 and TRDJ3, is as follows: CDKVTQSSPDQTVASGSEVVLLCTYDTVYSNPDLFWYRIRPDYSFQFVFYGDNSRSEGADFTQGRFSVKHILTQKAFHLVISPVRTEDSATYYCASRGRGMSSWDARQMFFGTGIKLFVEP.

The table lists this clone with a few counts. A read error is possible here, since a much larger clone lies one base away. Other DNA sequences in the same sample also yield this CDR3. The chain combines TRDV2 with TRDJ1, with a weak D call TRDD3 (5 bases). The CDR3 sequence is 16 residues long. Looked up from germline, CDR1 is GEAIGNYY and CDR2 is EKD. V lost 0 bases and J 0 bases, leaving 13 bases between the germline ends. The CDR3 coding sequence is TGTGCCTGTGACACCGGTACCGGGGGGTACACCGATAAACTCATCTTT. It is translated as CACDTGTGGYTDKLIF.

A note on this clone: It is likely a read error: a sequence one base away is far more abundant. The chain employs TRDV1 and TRDJ1; the D gene is possibly TRDD3 (7 bases). V dropped 2 bases and J dropped 2 bases, with 33 bases sitting between them. This CDR3 contains 22 residues. Germline CDR1 reads TSWWSYY; CDR2 reads QGS. The DNA for the CDR3 is TGTGCTCTTGGGGAATTCGCTCTCTTCCTCCCTCATACTGGGGTAGAGACCGATAAACTCATCTTT. This sequence encodes CALGEFALFLPHTGVETDKLIF.

This clone is medium-sized within its sample. Other DNA sequences in this specimen translate into the identical CDR3. The chain is built from TRDV3 and TRDJ1, with 11 bases identical to TRDD3. CDR3 length: 14 residues. From germline, CDR1 is TVYSNPD and CDR2 GDNSRS (reference sequence). The V segment lost 2 bases and the J segment 5 bases; nucleotides outside the gene matches: 7. The CDR3 coding sequence is TGTGCCTTTGGGCTGGGGGATACATCAGATAAACTCATCTTT. Protein product: CAFGLGDTSDKLIF. The full variable domain, in which reference TRDV3 and TRDJ1 provide the parts outside the CDR3, is CDKVTQSSPDQTVASGSEVVLLCTYDTVYSNPDLFWYRIRPDYSFQFVFYGDNSRSEGADFTQGRFSVKHILTQKAFHLVISPVRTEDSATYYCAFGLGDTSDKLIFGKGTRVTVEP.

This clone has just a few counts. Translating this DNA gives a protein that differs at residue 4 from the TCRdb one, which belongs to a much larger clone; a read error is likely, and the protein shown is this translation. The chain combines TRDV2 with TRDJ3; 10 positions match TRDD3. Germline V CDR1 and CDR2: GEAIGNYY, EKD. CDR3 length equals 20 residues. This CDR3 is CACGTVLGDRSSWDTRQMFF. Written as DNA, the CDR3 is TGTGCCTGTGGCACCGTACTGGGGGATCGGTCCTCCTGGGACACCCGACAGATGTTTTTC.

In its sample, this clone was seen a few times. The protein that TCRdb holds for this DNA derives from a much larger clone and differs from the translated DNA at residues 5 and 6, which likely indicates a read error; the protein shown here is translated from the DNA. This CDR3 is also generated by other DNA sequences in the sample. The chain joins TRDV2 to TRDJ2; TRDD3 matches at 9 bases. Germline V gene sequence: CDR1 GEAIGNYY, CDR2 EKD. After removal of 1 base from V and 0 bases from J, the junction contained 2 bases not matched to a gene. This CDR3 contains 16 residues. The CDR3 coding sequence is TGTGCCTGTGACACAGTGGGGGATACTTTGACAGCACAACTCTTCTTT. Amino acid sequence: CACDTVGDTLTAQLFF.

A note on this clone: TCRdb attributes to this sequence the protein of a much larger clone, which differs from the DNA translation at residue 4; a read error is likely, and the protein displayed is translated from the DNA. The rearrangement uses TRDV2 and TRDJ3; 7 bases align to TRDD3. The germline gives CDR1 GEAIGNYY, CDR2 EKD. The ends lost 6 bases at V and 0 bases at J; junction bases unmatched: 4. This CDR3 has 16 amino acids. The CDR3: CACHWGFSWDTRQMFF. CDR3 bases: TGTGCCTGTCACTGGGGATTCTCCTGGGACACCCGACAGATGTTTTTC.

This clone was seen more than once but under ten times. A much larger clone lies one base from this, so it may be a read error. The J gene is TRDJ2, the V gene TRDV1; 12 positions agree with TRDD3. This CDR3 has 25 amino acids. Germline CDR1 reads TSWWSYY; CDR2 reads QGS. CDR3 nucleotide sequence: TGTGCTCTTGGGGAACTACTACCTTCGAAATACGAGGGCTGGGGGATACGGGCTTTGACAGCACAACCCTTCTTT. It specifies CALGELLPSKYEGWGIRALTAQPFF.

This clone was seen more than once but under ten times. A far larger clone is one nucleotide away, so this likely arose from a read error. The same CDR3 arises from other DNA sequences in this sample as well. The chain combines TRDV2 with TRDJ1; TRDD3 matches at 12 bases. The germline CDR1 and CDR2 sequences are GEAIGNYY and EKD. The V and J ends lost 0 bases and 0 bases, in that order; junction bases with no gene match: 10. CDR3 length: 19 residues. This chain's CDR3 is CACDTDSTGGYSYTDKLIF. CDR3 DNA: TGTGCCTGTGACACCGACTCTACTGGGGGATACTCCTACACCGATAAACTCATCTTT.

Details on this clone: The protein in TCRdb stems from a much larger clone and differs at residue 10 from this DNA's translation, likely a read error; here the protein is translated from the DNA. The rearrangement joins TRDV2 to TRDJ3, with D perhaps TRDD3 (6 bases). CDR3 size: 17 residues. CDR1 GEAIGNYY and CDR2 EKD come from the germline V gene. This CDR3 is CACDWGPSSLDTRQMFF. For the CDR3, the DNA is TGTGCCTGTGACTGGGGGCCGAGCTCCTTGGACACCCGACAGATGTTTTTC.

The sample holds a few counts of this clone. A single base is all that separates this from a far larger clone, so a read error is likely. The V gene is TRDV2, the J gene TRDJ3, with D unresolved. This CDR3 is 19 amino acids long. The germline gives CDR1 GEAIGNYY, CDR2 EKD. The CDR3 region is CACGTGTWPSSWDTRQMFF. CDR3 bases: TGTGCCTGTGGCACCGGGACCTGGCCGAGCTCCTGGGACACCCGACAGATGTTTTTC.